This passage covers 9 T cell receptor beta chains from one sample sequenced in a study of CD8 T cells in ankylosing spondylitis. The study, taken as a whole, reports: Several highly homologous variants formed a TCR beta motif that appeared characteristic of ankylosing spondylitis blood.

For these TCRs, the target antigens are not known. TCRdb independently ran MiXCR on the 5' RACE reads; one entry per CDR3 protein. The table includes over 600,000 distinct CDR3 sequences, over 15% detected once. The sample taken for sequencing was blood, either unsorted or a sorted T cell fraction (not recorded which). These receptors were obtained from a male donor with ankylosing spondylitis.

This CDR3 reads CASSYRTGYEQYF. CDR3 DNA sequence: TGTGCCAGCTCATATCGGACTGGGTACGAGCAGTACTTC. This chain links TRBV18 with TRBJ2-7; TRBD2 is a possible D gene (5 bases). Trimming stripped 5 bases from V and 4 bases from J, with 12 bases between. This CDR3 contains 13 residues. Germline-derived CDR1 and CDR2 are KGHSH and LQKENI.

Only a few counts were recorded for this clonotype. For the CDR3, the DNA is TGTGCCAGCAGTGATGGGACAGAAACCACCTACGAGCAGTACTTC. Translation: CASSDGTETTYEQYF. The rearrangement joins TRBV27 to TRBJ2-7; 7 bases agree with TRBD1. The germline V gene encodes CDR1 MNHEY and CDR2 SMNVEV (reference sequence). Trimming at V came to 5 bases and at J to 2 bases, leaving 9 bases not matched to a gene. This CDR3 is built from 15 residues.

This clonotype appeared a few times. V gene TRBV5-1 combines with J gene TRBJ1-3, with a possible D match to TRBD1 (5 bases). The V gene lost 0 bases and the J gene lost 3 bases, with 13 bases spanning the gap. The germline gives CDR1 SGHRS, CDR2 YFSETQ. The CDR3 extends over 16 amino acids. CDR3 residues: CASSLEGTGFGNTIYF. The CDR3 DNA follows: TGCGCCAGCAGCTTGGAGGGGACGGGTTTTGGAAACACCATATATTTT.

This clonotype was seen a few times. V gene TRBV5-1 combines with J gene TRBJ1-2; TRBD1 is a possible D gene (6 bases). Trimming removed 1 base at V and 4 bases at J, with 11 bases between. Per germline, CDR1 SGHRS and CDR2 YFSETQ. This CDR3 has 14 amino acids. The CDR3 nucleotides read TGCGCCAGCAGCTTGCCAGGGGCGGCCTATGGCTACACCTTC. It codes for CASSLPGAAYGYTF.

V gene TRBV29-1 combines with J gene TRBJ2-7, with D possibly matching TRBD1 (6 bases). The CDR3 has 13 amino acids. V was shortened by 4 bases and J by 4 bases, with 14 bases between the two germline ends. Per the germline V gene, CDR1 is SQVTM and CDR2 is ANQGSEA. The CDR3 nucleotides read TGCAGCGTTGCGGGACATGCTTCGTACGAGCAGTACTTC. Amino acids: CSVAGHASYEQYF.

The CDR3 is CASSQTRLGTASYEQYF. CDR3 DNA sequence: TGTGCCAGCAGCCAGACCCGACTCGGGACAGCTTCCTACGAGCAGTACTTC. The genes are TRBV3-1 and TRBJ2-7; 7 bases align to TRBD1. Germline V gene sequence: CDR1 LGHDT, CDR2 YNNKEL (reference sequence). The CDR3 has 17 residues. Germline trimming cut 3 bases from V and 1 base from J; bases unmatched to any gene: 12.

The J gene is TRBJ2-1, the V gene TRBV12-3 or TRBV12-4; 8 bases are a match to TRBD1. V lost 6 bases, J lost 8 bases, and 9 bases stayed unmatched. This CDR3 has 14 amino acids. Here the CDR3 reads CASSQTGAGDEQFF. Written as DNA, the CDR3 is TGTGCCAGCAGCCAGACAGGGGCGGGCGATGAGCAGTTCTTC.

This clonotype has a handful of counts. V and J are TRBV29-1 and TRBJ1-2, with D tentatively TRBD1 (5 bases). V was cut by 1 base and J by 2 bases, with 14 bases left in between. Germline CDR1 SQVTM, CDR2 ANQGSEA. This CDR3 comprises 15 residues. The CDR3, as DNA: TGCAGCGTTGAAGTCCAATCGGGACGGAACTATGGCTACACCTTC. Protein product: CSVEVQSGRNYGYTF.

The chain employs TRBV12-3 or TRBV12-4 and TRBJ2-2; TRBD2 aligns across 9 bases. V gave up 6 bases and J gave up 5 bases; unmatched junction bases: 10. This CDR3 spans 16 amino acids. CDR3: CASRQTGTSLTGELFF. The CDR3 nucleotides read TGTGCCAGCAGGCAGACAGGGACTAGCCTGACCGGGGAGCTGTTTTTT.